This T cell receptor beta chain was obtained from a study of human T cells and chemical hapten exposure. Study-wide results and limits: It should be noted that donors had alopecia, so their immune response may differ from healthy people's.

The junction had 6 bases not matched to a gene; V was cut back by 4 bases and J by 1 base. The germline V gene has CDR1 MNHEY and CDR2 SMNVEV (reference sequence). This CDR3 is 15 amino acids long. Regarding this clonotype: Antigen unknown.

TCRdb fed the RACE reads into MiXCR, producing one record per CDR3 protein. Counted here are 330,000 or so distinct CDR3 sequences, around 6% occurring once; the ten biggest clones make up around 5.6%. The time point denotes: patch test 2, 6 weeks after DPC sensitization. The sample's treatment: therapeutic diphenylcyclopropenone sensitization with weekly scalp DPC. The sequence derives from a woman aged 18-29 years with alopecia areata. Some clones in this sample may be carry-over from other donors' samples. This sample comprised whole blood, obtained in connection with sensitization to the hapten diphenylcyclopropenone (DPC). The J gene is TRBJ1-1, the V gene TRBV27, with 7 bases matching TRBD1. In DNA, the CDR3 is TGTGCCAGCAGTTCCACAGGGGTGGAGAACACTGAAGCTTTCTTT. It codes for CASSSTGVENTEAFF.